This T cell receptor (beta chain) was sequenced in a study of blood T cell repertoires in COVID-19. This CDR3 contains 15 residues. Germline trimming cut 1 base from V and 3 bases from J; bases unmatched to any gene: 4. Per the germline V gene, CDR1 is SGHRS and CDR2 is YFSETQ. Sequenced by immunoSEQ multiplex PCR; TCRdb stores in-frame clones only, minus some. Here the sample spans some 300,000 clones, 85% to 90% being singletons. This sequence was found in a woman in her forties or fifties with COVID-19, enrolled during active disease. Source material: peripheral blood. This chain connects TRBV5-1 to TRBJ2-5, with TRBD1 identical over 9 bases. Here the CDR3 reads CASSLPWTGEETQYF. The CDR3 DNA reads TGCGCCAGCAGCTTGCCCTGGACAGGGGAAGAGACCCAGTACTTC.